Listed here are 12 T cell receptor beta chains from one sample, sequenced in a study of blood T cell repertoires in COVID-19. Here immunoSEQ multiplex PCR was the method, and the copy in TCRdb shows in-frame clones only, minus some. This table holds roughly 70,000 clones, under 95% found once. The material sequenced was peripheral blood. The receptors were gathered from a human donor in a cohort sampled during active COVID-19.

The chain links TRBV5-4 to TRBJ2-3, with 8 nucleotides matching TRBD2. The CDR3 is 17 residues long. V was clipped by 4 bases and J by 0 bases; unmatched bases: 10. CDR1 is SGHNT and CDR2 is YYREEE in the germline V gene (reference sequence). The CDR3: CASSAHKSGGSTDTQYF. The CDR3 region has the DNA TGTGCCAGCAGCGCCCACAAAAGCGGGGGAAGCACAGATACGCAGTATTTT.

This sequence joins TRBV3-1 (or the pseudogene TRBV3-2) and TRBJ2-7; 10 positions match TRBD2. CDR1 and CDR2 (germline): LGHDT, YNNKEL (reference sequence). The CDR3 totals 17 residues. V lost 1 base and J lost 0; bases outside the gene matches: 6. CDR3 sequence (DNA): TGTGCCAGCAGCCAAGGTAGCGGGGGGTTCGACTCCTACGAGCAGTACTTC. The encoded protein is CASSQGSGGFDSYEQYF.

The CDR3 loop reads CASSREIQETQYF. The CDR3 DNA follows: TGTGCCAGCTCACGAGAAATCCAAGAGACCCAGTACTTC. V gene TRBV18 combines with J gene TRBJ2-5; D uncertain. The CDR3 spans 13 residues. Trimming took off 4 bases at V and 1 base at J, with 7 bases between the two ends. CDR1 and CDR2 (germline): KGHSH, LQKENI.

The CDR3 region has the DNA TGTGCCAGCAGCTTAGGTGGCGGGGGGGGATCCTACGAGCAGTACTTC. Protein product: CASSLGGGGGSYEQYF. The chain recombines TRBV13 with TRBJ2-7, with TRBD2 identical over 9 bases. The J segment lost 1 base and the V segment lost 0 bases, leaving 4 bases of the junction unmatched. CDR1 is PRHDT and CDR2 is FYEKMQ in the germline V gene (reference sequence). This CDR3 is 16 amino acids long.

There are a few counts of this clone. The CDR3 sequence: CASSSGSYSPLHF. CDR3 sequence (DNA): TGTGCCAGCAGCTCCGGGTCCTATTCACCCCTCCACTTT. This chain uses TRBV7-9 with TRBJ1-6, with D hard to call. The germline V and J ends were trimmed by 4 bases and 8 bases, with 9 bases remaining between them. Germline V CDR1 and CDR2: SEHNR, FQNEAQ (reference sequence). The CDR3 spans 13 residues.

The chain employs TRBV11-2 and TRBJ2-7, with TRBD1 matching over 8 bases. The CDR3 runs to 14 residues. The germline gives CDR1 SGHAT, CDR2 FQNNGV. The V and J ends lost 3 bases and 2 bases, in that order; junction bases with no gene match: 3. The CDR3: CASSFRDRTYEQYF. DNA for the CDR3: TGTGCCAGCAGCTTTCGGGACAGGACCTACGAGCAGTACTTC.

The chain is built from TRBV30 and TRBJ2-7; 7 positions match TRBD2. The trim removed 4 bases at V and 0 bases at J, leaving 3 bases unmatched. Looked up from germline, CDR1 is GTSNPN and CDR2 is SVGIG (reference sequence). This CDR3 has 13 amino acids. DNA for the CDR3: TGTGCCTGGAAGCGGGAACTCTCCTACGAGCAGTACTTC. Residues: CAWKRELSYEQYF.

J is TRBJ2-7 and V is TRBV19; 7 nucleotides agree with TRBD1. Germline V gives CDR1 LNHDA, CDR2 SQIVND (reference sequence). The CDR3 sequence is 14 residues long. V trimming: 5 bases; J trimming: 5 bases; junction bases outside the gene matches: 9. CDR3 nucleotide sequence: TGTGCCAGTAGTTCCCGACAGGGTCGGCACGAGCAGTACTTC. Residues: CASSSRQGRHEQYF.

The chain has TRBV11-2 and TRBJ1-3; 8 bases map to TRBD1. CDR1 and CDR2 (germline): SGHAT, FQNNGV. V gave up 4 bases and J gave up 2 bases; unmatched junction bases: 10. The length of the CDR3 is 17 residues. CDR3 in DNA: TGTGCCAGCAGCTCGATTACAGGGGGTAAAGCTGGAAACACCATATATTTT. Amino acid sequence: CASSSITGGKAGNTIYF.

V is TRBV5-4 and J is TRBJ1-3; 7 bases line up with TRBD1. CDR3 length equals 16 residues. V lost 4 bases and J lost 2; bases outside the gene matches: 9. Germline values: CDR1 SGHNT, CDR2 YYREEE (reference sequence). The CDR3 DNA follows: TGTGCCAGCAGCATTTACAGGGGCGCGACTGGAAACACCATATATTTT. Translating gives CASSIYRGATGNTIYF.

The chain combines TRBV9 with TRBJ1-1; D is unresolved. Germline V gene sequence: CDR1 SGDLS, CDR2 YYNGEE. The CDR3 is made up of 13 amino acids. V lost 4 bases and J 3 bases, leaving 10 bases between the germline ends. The CDR3 bases are TGTGCCAGCAGCCCCGAGGCCCACACTGAAGCTTTCTTT. Translated: CASSPEAHTEAFF. Full variable domain (rest looked up from reference TRBV9 and TRBJ1-1): DSGVTQTPKHLITATGQRVTLRCSPRSGDLSVYWYQQSLDQGLQFLIQYYNGEERAKGNILERFSAQQFPDLHSELNLSSLELGDSALYFCASSPEAHTEAFFGQGTRLTVV.

The chain combines TRBV2 with TRBJ2-5; 12 bases agree with TRBD1. This CDR3 region has 16 residues. CDR1 is SNHLY, CDR2 FYNNEI, per germline. V was pared by 4 bases and J by 5 bases, with 8 bases of the junction left unmatched. The CDR3 DNA sequence: TGTGCCAGCAGTGGAGGGACAGGGGGCGAGGTGGAGACCCAGTACTTC. Its protein product is CASSGGTGGEVETQYF.